This TCR beta chain was captured in a study of T cell responses to AZD1222 COVID-19 vaccine. J was trimmed by 9 bases and V by 4 bases; bases with no gene match: 6. From germline, CDR1 is SGHNT and CDR2 YYREEE (reference sequence). This CDR3 region has 15 residues. Findings and caveats of the study: Clonal diversity was possibly underestimated, and white British individuals and females predominated among donors. Baseline seropositivity characterized only 5 or 6 AZD1222 recipients. Targets within unmutated variant regions were reportedly found for nearly half of spike-specific TCRs.

Produced via immunoSEQ multiplex PCR; TCRdb's table is partial and in-frame only. The sample has around 150,000 clones; approximately 88% are singletons. In regard to this clone: Its antigen is not identified.

This clonotype was sampled from an adult in good health. This specimen consisted of peripheral blood, obtained on day 0 of AZD1222 vaccination. The chain recombines TRBV5-4 with TRBJ2-1, with TRBD2 identical over 14 bases. CDR3 nucleotides: TGTGCCAGCAGCAGACTAGCGGGAGGGCCTGGTGAGCAGTTCTTC. It encodes CASSRLAGGPGEQFF. The variable domain in full, completed from reference TRBV5-4 and TRBJ2-1, reads ETGVTQSPTHLIKTRGQQVTLRCSSQSGHNTVSWYQQALGQGPQFIFQYYREEENGRGNFPPRFSGLQFPNYSSELNVNALELDDSALYLCASSRLAGGPGEQFFGPGTRLTVL.